This TCR beta chain was sequenced in a study of PD-1 blockade in classical Hodgkin lymphoma. About the study: Every 2 weeks, patients had 3 mg/kg nivolumab intravenously.

Of note for this clone: Compared with germline, one end of the junction differs, possibly owing to a read error.

The table came from immunoSEQ multiplex PCR; TCRdb's copy has only in-frame clones and leaves some out. Of fewer than 55,000 clones in the sample, approximately 78% were seen once. The sample's time point: cycle 4 day 1 (C4D1), after five to seven weeks of nivolumab. Each patient's relapse followed autologous stem cell transplantation, and brentuximab vedotin exposure varied. The CDR3 consists of 12 residues. Germline CDR1 is SGHNT and CDR2 is YENEEA. The origin of this receptor is a human donor with classical Hodgkin lymphoma. V is TRBV11-3 and J is TRBJ1-1; D uncertain. Source: peripheral blood mononuclear cells (PBMCs), taken before the fourth cycle of nivolumab. The CDR3 region is CASSLAGTEAFF. CDR3 sequence (DNA): TGTGCCAGCAGTTTAGCCGGGACTGAAGCTTTCTTT.